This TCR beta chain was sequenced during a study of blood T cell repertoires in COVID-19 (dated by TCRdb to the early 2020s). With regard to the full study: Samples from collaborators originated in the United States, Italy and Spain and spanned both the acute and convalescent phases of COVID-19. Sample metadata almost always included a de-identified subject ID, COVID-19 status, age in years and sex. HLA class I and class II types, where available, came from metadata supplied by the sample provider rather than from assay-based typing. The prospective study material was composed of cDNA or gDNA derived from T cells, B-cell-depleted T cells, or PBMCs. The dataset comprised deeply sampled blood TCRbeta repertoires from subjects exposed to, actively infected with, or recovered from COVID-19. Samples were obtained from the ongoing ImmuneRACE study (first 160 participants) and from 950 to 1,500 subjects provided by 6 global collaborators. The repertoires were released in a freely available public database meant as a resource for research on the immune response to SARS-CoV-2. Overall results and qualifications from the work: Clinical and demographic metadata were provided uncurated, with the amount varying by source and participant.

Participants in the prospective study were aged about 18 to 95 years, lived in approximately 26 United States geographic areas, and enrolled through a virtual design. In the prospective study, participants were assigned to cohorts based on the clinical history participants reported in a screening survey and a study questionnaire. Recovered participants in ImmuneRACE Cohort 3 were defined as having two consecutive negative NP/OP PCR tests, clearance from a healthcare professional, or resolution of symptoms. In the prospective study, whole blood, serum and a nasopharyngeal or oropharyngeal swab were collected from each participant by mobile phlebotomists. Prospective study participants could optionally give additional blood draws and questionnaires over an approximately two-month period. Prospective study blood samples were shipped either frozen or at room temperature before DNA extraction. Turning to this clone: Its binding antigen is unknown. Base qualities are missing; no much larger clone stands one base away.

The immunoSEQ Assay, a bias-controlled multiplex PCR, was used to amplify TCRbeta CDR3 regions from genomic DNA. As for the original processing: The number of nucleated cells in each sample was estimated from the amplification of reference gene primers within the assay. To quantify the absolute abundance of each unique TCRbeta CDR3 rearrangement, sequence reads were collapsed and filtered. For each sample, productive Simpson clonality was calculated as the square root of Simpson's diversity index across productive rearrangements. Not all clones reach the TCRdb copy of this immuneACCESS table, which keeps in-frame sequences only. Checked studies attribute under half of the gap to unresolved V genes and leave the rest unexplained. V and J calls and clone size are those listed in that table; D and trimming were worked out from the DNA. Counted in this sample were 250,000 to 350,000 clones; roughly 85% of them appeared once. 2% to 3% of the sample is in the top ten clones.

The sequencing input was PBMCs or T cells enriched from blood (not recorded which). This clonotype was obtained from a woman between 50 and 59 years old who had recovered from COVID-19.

The bases are TGTGCCAGCAGCCCCCCGGGAGGGGAGACTGAAGCTTTCTTT. Its translation reads: CASSPPGGETEAFF. The rearrangement combines TRBV11-2 with TRBJ1-1; the D gene is perhaps TRBD1, on 5 matching bases. The cysteine opens and the phenylalanine closes a CDR3 of 14 amino acids. Kept here is only the CDR3 DNA, which spans 42 bases and is read in frame from base 1. V lost 5 bases and J lost 5 bases; the stretch between them is 15 bases long. CDR1 and CDR2, per the germline V gene, are SGHAT and FQNNGV.